What follows is one T cell receptor beta chain and its context. The data originate from a study of blood T cell repertoires in COVID-19. Study context: Nucleic acid was either cDNA or gDNA, and it came from T cells, B-cell-depleted T cells, or PBMCs.

Deletions cut 0 bases from V and 2 bases from J, with 7 bases between. Germline CDR1 and CDR2: WNHNN and SYGVQD (reference sequence). The CDR3 runs to 14 residues. Original analysis: From reference gene primer amplification, estimates of nucleated cell counts were derived. This table comes from immunoSEQ multiplex PCR, and its TCRdb copy is limited to in-frame clones, with some not included. The V and J calls and the clone size are those of that table, but D and trimming were determined from the DNA. The sample holds roughly 170,000 clones, around 82% seen once. In terms of age and location, participants ranged from roughly 18 to 100 years and lived in about 25 US areas. Categorization into cohorts depended on clinical history that participants reported.

This sequence was found in a woman in her forties or fifties in a cohort exposed to, infected with or recovered from COVID-19 (not recorded which). Material: PBMCs or T cells enriched from blood (not recorded which). The genes are TRBV10-1 and TRBJ2-5; D is uncertain. In nucleotides, the CDR3 is TGCGCCAGCAGTGAGTCGGCCAGTCAAGAGACCCAGTACTTC. Translated, it gives CASSESASQETQYF.